This entry features one TCR beta chain sequence. Its antigen remains unknown. Sequencing was performed with immunoSEQ multiplex PCR; in TCRdb, only in-frame clones are kept and a portion is missing. The profile covers more than 140,000 clones, with more than 85% appearing a single time and around 0.85% taken by the ten largest. This sample is drawn from a study of T cell responses to AZD1222 COVID-19 vaccine. Study-wide results and caveats: Dominant CD4 TCR responses targeted spike regions 160-218 and 743-854. Repertoires were collected only later (after the peak T cell response had occurred). Donors skewed white British and female; clonal diversity was possibly underestimated.

The CDR3 consists of 14 residues. V was shortened by 3 bases and J by 2 bases, with 12 bases between the two germline ends. Looked up from germline, CDR1 is SGHNT and CDR2 is YYREEE (reference sequence). The sequence derives from an adult in good health. Sequencing was performed on peripheral blood, taken on day 0 of MenACWY control vaccination. V and J are TRBV5-4 and TRBJ2-7, with TRBD2 as a possible D gene (7 bases). CDR3 DNA: TGTGCCAGCAGCTCACCGGGGGGCCCCTACGAGCAGTACTTC. Its translation is CASSSPGGPYEQYF. Based on the CDR3 plus reference TRBV5-4 and TRBJ2-7, the full variable domain is ETGVTQSPTHLIKTRGQQVTLRCSSQSGHNTVSWYQQALGQGPQFIFQYYREEENGRGNFPPRFSGLQFPNYSSELNVNALELDDSALYLCASSSPGGPYEQYFGPGTRLTVT.